Listed below are T cell receptor beta chains from one sample, sequenced in a study of radiotherapy plus CTLA-4 blockade in lung cancer. Only in-frame clones appear in the TCRdb table, and some are missing; sequencing was by immunoSEQ multiplex PCR. The table has around 110,000 clones, approximately 80% seen once. The sequenced sample was peripheral blood, obtained from a patient treated with radiotherapy plus ipilimumab. The receptors originated from a human donor with non-small cell lung cancer that progressed on radiotherapy plus ipilimumab. Some clones in this sample may be carry-over from other donors' samples. CDR3s include the opening cysteine and the closing phenylalanine or tryptophan. D genes are given only for firm matches. Some rows mark clone size as missing; the rest say once, few, many or name a class of expanded clone.

TRBJ2-2	once	TRBD2	TRBV7-6	16	CASSLVPAGGTGELFF	TGTGCCAGCAGCTTAGTTCCAGCGGGGGGCACCGGGGAGCTGTTTTTT
TRBJ2-2	.	TRBD2	TRBV29-1	15	CSVVTSGVNTGELFF	TGCAGCGTTGTTACTAGCGGGGTTAACACCGGGGAGCTGTTTTTT
TRBJ2-7	.	TRBD1	TRBV5-5	15	CASSLFLGTAYEQYF	TGTGCCAGCAGCTTGTTTTTAGGGACAGCCTACGAGCAGTACTTC
TRBJ2-1	.	.	TRBV20-1	11	CSARGFNEQFF	TGCAGTGCTAGGGGCTTTAACGAACAGTTCTTC
TRBJ2-7	.	.	TRBV29-1	17	CSVGPGQAGSYSYEQYF	TGCAGCGTTGGACCCGGGCAAGCTGGGAGTTACTCCTACGAGCAGTACTTC
TRBJ1-6	few	.	TRBV5-1	17	CASSLGHLGFGNSPLHF	TGCGCCAGCAGCTTGGGCCATCTAGGATTCGGGAATTCACCCCTCCACTTT
TRBJ2-6	once	.	TRBV14	18	CASSQEGLELSGANVLTF	TGTGCCAGCAGCCAAGAGGGGTTGGAACTCTCTGGGGCCAACGTCCTGACTTTC
TRBJ1-1	.	.	TRBV7-2	13	CASSLEGDTEAFF	TGTGCCAGCAGCTTAGAAGGGGACACTGAAGCTTTCTTT
TRBJ2-7	.	TRBD1	TRBV28	13	CASSLLTGDEQYF	TGTGCCAGCAGTTTACTTACAGGGGACGAGCAGTACTTC
TRBJ2-5	.	.	TRBV5-6	13	CASSFGVEETQYF	TGTGCCAGCAGCTTTGGGGTCGAAGAGACCCAGTACTTC
TRBJ1-2	.	.	TRBV5-1	13	CASSTAVNYGYTF	TGCGCCAGCAGCACCGCAGTTAACTATGGCTACACCTTC
TRBJ2-7	.	.	TRBV6-5	14	CASSRTATLYEQYF	TGTGCCAGCAGTCGGACTGCTACCCTCTACGAGCAGTACTTC
TRBJ2-2	.	.	TRBV27	19	CASSLDSRGRDSPTGELFF	TGTGCCAGCAGTTTAGACTCGCGGGGCCGGGACTCGCCCACCGGGGAGCTGTTTTTT
TRBJ2-2	.	TRBD1	TRBV30	13	CAWSVQGTGELFF	TGTGCCTGGAGTGTACAGGGGACCGGGGAGCTGTTTTTT
TRBJ2-5	.	.	TRBV2	14	CASSEAGASWTQYF	TGTGCCAGCAGTGAAGCGGGGGCCAGCTGGACCCAGTACTTC
TRBJ2-7	.	.	TRBV15	13	CATSRGASYEQYF	TGTGCCACCAGCCGAGGGGCTTCCTACGAGCAGTACTTC
TRBJ1-2	.	.	TRBV5-6	15	CASSFVGWGRGGYTF	TGTGCCAGCAGCTTTGTAGGTTGGGGACGAGGCGGCTACACCTTC
TRBJ1-5	.	.	TRBV7-2	16	CASSLDRPGAAQPQHF	TGTGCCAGCAGCTTAGACCGTCCGGGGGCAGCTCAGCCCCAGCATTTT
TRBJ2-7	.	.	TRBV28	11	CASSTSVEQYF	TGTGCCAGCAGCACTTCGGTCGAGCAGTACTTC
TRBJ2-5	.	.	TRBV2	13	CASSVVGEETQYF	TGTGCCAGCAGTGTAGTGGGGGAAGAGACCCAGTACTTC
TRBJ1-4	.	.	TRBV5-6	14	CASSLGATNEKLFF	TGTGCCAGCAGCCTTGGAGCAACTAATGAAAAACTGTTTTTT
TRBJ1-2	.	.	TRBV14	15	CASSPQFLDNYGYTF	TGTGCCAGCAGCCCACAGTTCCTAGATAACTATGGCTACACCTTC
TRBJ2-7	.	.	TRBV5-1	13	CASSLIPVGEQYF	TGCGCCAGCAGCTTGATTCCGGTCGGCGAGCAGTACTTC
TRBJ2-5	.	.	TRBV29-1	12	CSVWTLLETQYF	TGCAGCGTCTGGACACTCCTGGAGACCCAGTACTTC
TRBJ1-4	.	.	TRBV5-1	16	CASSLAGIATNEKLFF	TGCGCCAGCAGCTTGGCCGGGATAGCAACTAATGAAAAACTGTTTTTT
TRBJ2-2	.	.	TRBV10-3	15	CAISVTTANTGELFF	TGTGCCATCAGTGTGACGACAGCTAACACCGGGGAGCTGTTTTTT
TRBJ2-7	.	TRBD2	TRBV19	13	CASSIKRGGEQYF	TGTGCCAGTAGTATAAAGCGGGGTGGCGAGCAGTACTTC
TRBJ1-6	.	TRBD1	TRBV11-1	16	CASSSGQGGWDSPLHF	TGTGCCAGCAGCTCCGGACAGGGCGGTTGGGACTCACCCCTCCACTTT
TRBJ1-1	.	.	TRBV7-9	17	CASSLAKTSDRNTEAFF	TGTGCCAGCAGCTTAGCCAAAACCTCCGACAGGAACACTGAAGCTTTCTTT
TRBJ1-1	.	.	TRBV19	13	CASSIVDPREAFF	TGTGCCAGTAGTATAGTTGACCCCAGGGAAGCTTTCTTT
TRBJ2-1	.	TRBD2	TRBV9	15	CASSLRLAGGHEQFF	TGTGCCAGCAGCCTAAGACTAGCGGGGGGGCATGAGCAGTTCTTC
TRBJ1-5	.	TRBD1	TRBV19	16	CASSSGTGGTNQPQHF	TGTGCCAGTAGTTCCGGGACAGGGGGTACCAATCAGCCCCAGCATTTT
TRBJ1-2	.	.	TRBV7-3	13	CASSSGHGYGYTF	TGTGCCAGCAGCTCAGGACATGGCTATGGCTACACCTTC
TRBJ1-2	once	.	TRBV27	13	CASSLRGLYGYTF	TGTGCCAGCAGTTTACGGGGGCTTTATGGCTACACCTTC
TRBJ2-5	.	.	TRBV4-3	17	CANSLALAGDRGETQYF	TGCGCCAACAGCCTGGCCCTAGCGGGGGACAGGGGAGAGACCCAGTACTTC
TRBJ2-5	.	TRBD2	TRBV5-4	15	CASSSPSGGGETQYF	TGTGCCAGCAGCTCCCCTAGCGGGGGCGGGGAGACCCAGTACTTC
TRBJ1-2	.	TRBD1	TRBV2	14	CASSPTGVDYGYTF	TGTGCCAGCAGTCCGACAGGGGTGGACTATGGCTACACCTTC
TRBJ1-6	.	TRBD1	TRBV30	15	CAWSTGQGLNSPLHF	TGTGCCTGGAGTACCGGACAGGGATTGAATTCACCCCTCCACTTT
TRBJ1-2	once	.	TRBV11-2	15	CASSRRVQVDYGYTF	TGTGCCAGCAGTCGGCGGGTACAGGTGGACTATGGCTACACCTTC
TRBJ1-5	.	.	TRBV2	14	CASSERMRDQPQHF	TGTGCCAGCAGTGAACGTATGAGGGATCAGCCCCAGCATTTT
TRBJ2-4	.	.	TRBV6-5	11	CASSWGNIQYF	TGTGCCAGCAGTTGGGGGAACATTCAGTACTTC
TRBJ1-1	.	TRBD1	TRBV7-3	14	CASSLYRGQGEAFF	TGTGCCAGCAGCTTATATCGTGGACAGGGTGAAGCTTTCTTT
TRBJ2-5	.	.	TRBV6-1	11	CASTLSETQYF	TGTGCCAGCACCCTGAGCGAGACCCAGTACTTC
TRBJ2-3	.	TRBD2	TRBV7-9	16	CASSTLAGGSTDTQYF	TGTGCCAGCAGCACCCTAGCGGGGGGGAGCACAGATACGCAGTATTTT
TRBJ1-6	.	.	TRBV11-2	12	CASRLYDSPLHF	TGTGCCAGCAGGCTTTATGATTCACCCCTCCACTTT
TRBJ2-5	once	TRBD2	TRBV18	16	CASSPPVLAGGVTQYF	TGTGCCAGCTCACCACCGGTACTAGCGGGGGGCGTGACCCAGTACTTC
TRBJ1-6	.	TRBD1	TRBV5-1	13	CASSSGQNSPLHF	TGCGCCAGCAGCTCGGGACAGAATTCACCCCTCCACTTT
TRBJ2-7	.	TRBD1	TRBV28	14	CASSSRTGSYEQYF	TGTGCCAGCAGTTCCCGGACAGGCTCCTACGAGCAGTACTTC
TRBJ2-6	.	TRBD1	TRBV2	16	CASSFGTASGANVLTF	TGTGCCAGCAGCTTCGGGACAGCGTCTGGGGCCAACGTCCTGACTTTC
TRBJ1-6	few	.	TRBV5-5	13	CASSLEPASPLHF	TGTGCCAGCAGCTTGGAGCCGGCTTCACCCCTCCACTTT
TRBJ1-2	once	TRBD1	TRBV18	18	CASSPIFLGTGFPGGYTF	TGTGCCAGCTCACCAATCTTCTTAGGGACAGGGTTCCCTGGGGGCTACACCTTC
TRBJ1-1	.	.	TRBV18	17	CASSSLYRVTANTEAFF	TGTGCCAGCTCATCTTTGTACAGGGTGACAGCGAACACTGAAGCTTTCTTT
TRBJ2-2	.	.	TRBV2	11	CASTNTGELFF	TGTGCCAGCACCAACACCGGGGAGCTGTTTTTT